The sample holds a few counts of the clone carrying this T cell receptor beta chain. Its antigen is not identified. This entry comes from a study of a mutant IDH1 vaccine in newly diagnosed glioma. As for the study in general: Averaging roughly 40 years of age, treated patients were about 62% male and 37.5% female.

This CDR3 is 13 amino acids long. The germline V gene encodes CDR1 ENHRY and CDR2 SYGVKD. Between the trimmed V and J ends, which lost 4 bases and 3 bases, there was a span of 9 bases. Libraries were prepared by immunoSEQ multiplex PCR; TCRdb keeps only in-frame clonotypes and omits some of them. The sample lists 120,000 or so clones, about 82% occurring once. The time point here: week 11, during vaccination. One vaccine dose held 300 ug of mutant IDH1 20-mer peptide and came with topical imiquimod. The input for sequencing was PBMCs, taken from a glioma patient whose treatment included an IDH1 peptide vaccine. This receptor was taken from a man in his forties with glioma. J is TRBJ1-1 and V is TRBV10-3; D is ambiguous. The chain's CDR3 is CAISVVWDTEAFF. CDR3 bases: TGTGCCATCAGTGTGGTATGGGACACTGAAGCTTTCTTT.